The 23 T cell receptor beta chains below come from one sample, sequenced in a study of cytomegalovirus exposure and HLA in healthy donors. Amplification used 60 Vbeta primers and 13 Jbeta primers. Here immunoSEQ multiplex PCR was the method, and the copy in TCRdb shows in-frame clones only, minus some. The repertoire holds 200,000 to 300,000 clones, approximately 84% seen once, with 1.5% to 2.5% in the top ten. Sequenced: PBMCs. The receptors here all came from a woman between 35 and 50 years old in good health and CMV-seropositive.

In its sample, this clone was seen once. The genes are TRBV4-3 and TRBJ2-5; possibly TRBD1 for D (5 bases). The germline V gene has CDR1 LGHNA and CDR2 YSLEER. The ends were cut back, 2 bases at V and 2 bases at J, with 9 bases in the middle. The CDR3 extends over 14 amino acids. This chain's CDR3 is CASSQNQGQETQYF. The CDR3 DNA reads TGCGCCAGCAGCCAAAACCAGGGACAAGAGACCCAGTACTTC.

In the case of this clone: One junction end disagrees with the germline gene, perhaps due to a read error. The rearrangement uses TRBV7-9 and TRBJ2-5, with no clear D. Germline V gene lookup returns CDR1 SEHNR and CDR2 FQNEAQ (reference sequence). This CDR3 contains 15 residues. The CDR3 sequence is CSSSLSAVPQETQYF. The CDR3 DNA is TGTTCCAGCAGCTTGAGCGCCGTACCCCAAGAGACCCAGTACTTC.

Comment on this clone: Other DNA sequences from this sample encode an identical CDR3 as well. The chain carries TRBV14 and TRBJ2-2, with D perhaps matching TRBD1 (5 bases). The CDR3 consists of 15 residues. Germline V gene sequence: CDR1 SGHDN, CDR2 FVKESK. V was pared by 1 base and J by 0 bases, with 6 bases between. In DNA, the CDR3 is TGTGCCAGCAGCCAAGGACAGACGAACACCGGGGAGCTGTTTTTT. Encoded protein: CASSQGQTNTGELFF.

This CDR3 reads CASRFAASSGKIASTDTQYF. In DNA, the CDR3 is TGCGCCAGCAGGTTCGCCGCCTCTAGCGGGAAAATAGCTAGCACAGATACGCAGTATTTT. This chain uses TRBV5-1 with TRBJ2-3, with 9 bases fitting TRBD2. The germline gives CDR1 SGHRS, CDR2 YFSETQ. Trimming cost V 5 bases and J 0 bases; bases outside gene matches: 19. The CDR3 runs to 20 residues.

On this clone: An end of the junction does not agree with germline; a read error may underlie this. In DNA, the CDR3 is TGTTCCAGCAGCCCCCCCACAGGGACTATCTCCTACGAGCAGTACTTC. Amino acids: CSSSPPTGTISYEQYF. This chain links TRBV7-9 with TRBJ2-7; weak D call: TRBD2 (7 bases). The CDR3 runs to 16 residues. Germline values: CDR1 SEHNR, CDR2 FQNEAQ (reference sequence).

V usage is TRBV2 and J usage is TRBJ2-2; D not resolved. Germline V gene sequence: CDR1 SNHLY, CDR2 FYNNEI. This CDR3 contains 15 residues. Trimming pared 2 bases from V and 2 bases from J, leaving 9 bases between. The CDR3 reads CASSELGANTGELFF. The CDR3 nucleotides are TGTGCCAGCAGTGAACTAGGAGCAAACACCGGGGAGCTGTTTTTT.

The rearrangement joins TRBV19 to TRBJ1-2, with unresolved D. The length of the CDR3 is 18 residues. Trimming pared 3 bases from V and 3 bases from J, leaving 23 bases between. Germline V gene lookup returns CDR1 LNHDA and CDR2 SQIVND (reference sequence). The CDR3 protein is CASSMRLAGGRIDYGYTF. The DNA of the CDR3 is TGTGCCAGTAGTATGCGGTTGGCGGGAGGTAGAATAGACTATGGCTACACCTTC.

The rearrangement joins TRBV28 to TRBJ2-1; tentative D call: TRBD2 (7 bases). V gave up 4 bases and J gave up 4 bases, with 23 bases separating them. This CDR3 has 18 residues. Germline CDR1 is MDHEN and CDR2 is SYDVKM. The CDR3 DNA is TGTGCCAGCAGTTACCCGCGCGGGGGCCTCCGGTATTACAATGAGCAGTTCTTC. It is translated as CASSYPRGGLRYYNEQFF. Based on the CDR3 plus reference TRBV28 and TRBJ2-1, the full variable domain is DVKVTQSSRYLVKRTGEKVFLECVQDMDHENMFWYRQDPGLGLRLIYFSYDVKMKEKGDIPEGYSVSREKKERFSLILESASTNQTSMYLCASSYPRGGLRYYNEQFFGPGTRLTVL.

CDR3 sequence (DNA): TGTGCCTGGAGTGGAGCGGTCCAAGAGACCCAGTACTTC. The encoded protein is CAWSGAVQETQYF. The V and J genes are TRBV30 and TRBJ2-5, with D possibly being TRBD2 (5 bases). V shed 1 base and J shed 1 base, with 7 bases lying between them. Germline assignment: CDR1 GTSNPN and CDR2 SVGIG (reference sequence). This CDR3 region has 13 residues. Together with reference TRBV30 and TRBJ2-5, the CDR3 gives the full variable domain: SQTIHQWPATLVQPVGSPLSLECTVEGTSNPNLYWYRQAAGRGLQLLFYSVGIGQISSEVPQNLSASRPQDRQFILSSKKLLLSDSGFYLCAWSGAVQETQYFGPGTRLLVL.

Comments on this clone: The same CDR3 can be traced to other DNA sequences in this sample. This chain connects TRBV7-2 to TRBJ2-5; D perhaps matches TRBD1 (6 bases). Between the trimmed V and J ends, which lost 3 bases and 5 bases, there was a span of 7 bases. CDR3 size: 12 residues. Germline V gene data show CDR1 as SGHTA and CDR2 as FQGNSA. The chain's CDR3 is CASSLRGETQYF. The CDR3 DNA sequence: TGTGCCAGCAGCTTGAGGGGGGAGACCCAGTACTTC.

This chain connects TRBV28 to TRBJ2-1, with TRBD2 identical over 12 bases. Trimming cost V 3 bases and J 4 bases; bases outside gene matches: 4. The V gene's germline CDR1 is MDHEN and CDR2 SYDVKM. This CDR3 spans 16 amino acids. The CDR3 reads CASSLASGREYNEQFF. The CDR3 DNA sequence: TGTGCCAGCAGTTTGGCTAGCGGGAGGGAGTACAATGAGCAGTTCTTC.

Points on this clone: A read error may produce the germline difference seen at one junction end. The chain has TRBV19 and TRBJ2-2; 8 nucleotides line up with TRBD2. The CDR3 consists of 13 residues. Germline V gene sequence: CDR1 LNHDA, CDR2 SQIVND (reference sequence). CDR3 residues: CATGTRSTGELFF. In nucleotides, the CDR3 is TGCGCGACCGGGACTAGGTCCACCGGGGAGCTGTTTTTT. The whole variable domain, remainder taken from reference TRBV19 and TRBJ2-2, is DGGITQSPKYLFRKEGQNVTLSCEQNLNHDAMYWYRQDPGQGLRLIYYSQIVNDFQKGDIAEGYSVSREKKESFPLTVTSAQKNPTAFYLCATGTRSTGELFFGEGSRLTVL.

This clone appeared once. Sequence at one end of the junction differs from germline and may be a read error. This chain connects TRBV30 to TRBJ1-5; 9 nucleotides agree with TRBD1. The CDR3 covers 15 residues. Germline V lookup: CDR1 GTSNPN, CDR2 SVGIG (reference sequence). As DNA, the CDR3 is TGTGCCTGGAGTGTACGGGACAGGGCCCACTCCCACGCTAATTTT. This sequence encodes CAWSVRDRAHSHANF.

This clone was recorded a few times. The chain carries TRBV4-3 and TRBJ1-1, with D maybe TRBD1 (5 bases). V lost 4 bases and J lost 1, with 10 bases in between. CDR1 LGHNA and CDR2 YSLEER come from the germline V gene. The CDR3 has 14 amino acids. CDR3 sequence: CASSLGLPNTEAFF. The CDR3 DNA follows: TGCGCCAGCAGCCTGGGACTGCCGAACACTGAAGCTTTCTTT.

This chain links TRBV19 with TRBJ2-1, with 9 bases fitting TRBD2. Germline values: CDR1 LNHDA, CDR2 SQIVND (reference sequence). V lost 7 bases to trimming and J lost 0 bases; unmatched junction nucleotides: 7. The CDR3 totals 16 residues. The chain's CDR3 is CASINPREGSYNEQFF. The CDR3 DNA follows: TGTGCCAGTATTAATCCGCGGGAGGGCTCCTACAATGAGCAGTTCTTC. Using reference TRBV19 and TRBJ2-1 for the parts outside the CDR3, the full variable domain is DGGITQSPKYLFRKEGQNVTLSCEQNLNHDAMYWYRQDPGQGLRLIYYSQIVNDFQKGDIAEGYSVSREKKESFPLTVTSAQKNPTAFYLCASINPREGSYNEQFFGPGTRLTVL.

This clone was seen a single time. This chain connects TRBV6-1 to TRBJ2-7; a possible D gene is TRBD1 (6 bases). V dropped 1 base and J dropped 6 bases, with 7 bases sitting between them. The germline V gene has CDR1 MNHNS and CDR2 SASEGT. CDR3 length equals 12 residues. The CDR3 here is CASSEVGAEQYF. CDR3 DNA: TGTGCCAGCAGTGAAGTGGGGGCCGAGCAGTACTTC.

The rearrangement joins TRBV28 to TRBJ2-1; 13 nucleotides align to TRBD2. CDR1 MDHEN and CDR2 SYDVKM come from the germline V gene. The CDR3 length is 15 residues. With V trimmed by 10 bases and J by 4 bases, 7 bases remained unmatched. CDR3: CATTSGRNNYNEQFF. In DNA form, the CDR3 reads TGTGCCACGACTAGCGGGAGGAATAATTACAATGAGCAGTTCTTC. Combining the CDR3 with reference TRBV28 and TRBJ2-1 gives the whole variable domain DVKVTQSSRYLVKRTGEKVFLECVQDMDHENMFWYRQDPGLGLRLIYFSYDVKMKEKGDIPEGYSVSREKKERFSLILESASTNQTSMYLCATTSGRNNYNEQFFGPGTRLTVL.

The chain links TRBV27 to TRBJ2-5; possibly TRBD1 for D (6 bases). Germline values: CDR1 MNHEY, CDR2 SMNVEV (reference sequence). Trimming pared 6 bases from V and 2 bases from J, leaving 19 bases between. The CDR3 has 16 residues. Here the CDR3 DNA reads TGTGCCAGCAGCCTCATCCCGGGACACTCTCAAGAGACCCAGTACTTC. It is translated as CASSLIPGHSQETQYF.

This rearrangement joins TRBV7-9 to TRBJ1-6; D is unresolved. CDR1 and CDR2 from the germline V gene are SEHNR and FQNEAQ (reference sequence). The CDR3 is made up of 14 amino acids. The V end was cut by 1 base, the J end by 11 bases, with 12 bases between. The CDR3 here is CASSLVETATPLHF. The CDR3 region has the DNA TGTGCCAGCAGCTTAGTTGAAACAGCTACACCCCTCCACTTT.

V is TRBV28 and J is TRBJ1-5, with 7 positions matching TRBD1. Per the germline V gene, CDR1 is MDHEN and CDR2 is SYDVKM. This CDR3 is 16 amino acids long. The V and J ends lost 2 bases and 6 bases, in that order; junction bases with no gene match: 10. The CDR3 reads CASSLTSGGGSQPQHF. The CDR3, as DNA: TGTGCCAGCAGTTTAACGTCGGGAGGGGGCAGTCAGCCCCAGCATTTT. The variable domain in full, with the rest retrieved from reference TRBV28 and TRBJ1-5, is DVKVTQSSRYLVKRTGEKVFLECVQDMDHENMFWYRQDPGLGLRLIYFSYDVKMKEKGDIPEGYSVSREKKERFSLILESASTNQTSMYLCASSLTSGGGSQPQHFGDGTRLSIL.

The rearrangement joins TRBV6-1 to TRBJ2-7; TRBD1 might be the D (5 bases). Trimming removed 2 bases from V and 3 bases from J, with 8 bases in between. Germline CDR1 MNHNS, CDR2 SASEGT. CDR3 length: 13 amino acids. In DNA, the CDR3 is TGTGCCAGCAGTGAATGGCAGGGCTACGAGCAGTACTTC. It is translated as CASSEWQGYEQYF.

This chain joins TRBV29-1 and TRBJ2-2; 7 bases match TRBD1. Trimming at V came to 6 bases and at J to 6 bases, leaving 4 bases not matched to a gene. The CDR3 is 12 amino acids. Germline V gene sequence: CDR1 SQVTM, CDR2 ANQGSEA. DNA for the CDR3: TGCAGCGTGACAGGGCAATCCGGGGAGCTGTTTTTT. Its protein is CSVTGQSGELFF.

This clone was seen only a few times. The chain couples TRBV5-1 to TRBJ2-1; weak D call: TRBD1 (5 bases). Germline lookup yields CDR1 SGHRS and CDR2 YFSETQ. V was pared by 4 bases and J by 10 bases, with 9 bases between. This CDR3 spans 11 amino acids. CDR3 nucleotide sequence: TGCGCCAGCAGCGGGGCCATAGAGCAGTTCTTC. Its translation: CASSGAIEQFF.